This entry describes one T cell receptor (beta chain). The source of the sample is a study of tumor and adjacent non-tumor tissue in lung cancer. The overall study: There were roughly 11 adenocarcinoma, a couple of squamous cell carcinoma and 1 small cell lung cancer cases.

The library came from three nested PCR rounds adapted from ARM-PCR protocols. Each CDR3 protein is one row after TCRdb ran MiXCR on the multiplex PCR reads. The data show nearly 50,000 distinct CDR3 sequences, with about two thirds seen just once and approximately 30% held by the top ten. This sample's RNA came from whole unsorted tissue. This non-tumor lung sample came from over 3 cm beyond the tumor edge. Per the germline V gene, CDR1 is MNHNS and CDR2 is SASEGT. V trimming: 6 bases; J trimming: 3 bases; junction bases outside the gene matches: 13. The CDR3 is 18 amino acids. The chain uses TRBV6-1 and TRBJ2-3; 12 bases align to TRBD2. The origin of this receptor is a woman aged 65 to 85 with non-small cell lung cancer. The sequencing sample was made of distant non-tumor lung tissue. CDR3 in amino acids: CASRATRLAGVNTDTQYF. As DNA, the CDR3 is TGTGCCAGCAGAGCAACCAGACTAGCGGGAGTTAATACAGATACGCAGTATTTT.